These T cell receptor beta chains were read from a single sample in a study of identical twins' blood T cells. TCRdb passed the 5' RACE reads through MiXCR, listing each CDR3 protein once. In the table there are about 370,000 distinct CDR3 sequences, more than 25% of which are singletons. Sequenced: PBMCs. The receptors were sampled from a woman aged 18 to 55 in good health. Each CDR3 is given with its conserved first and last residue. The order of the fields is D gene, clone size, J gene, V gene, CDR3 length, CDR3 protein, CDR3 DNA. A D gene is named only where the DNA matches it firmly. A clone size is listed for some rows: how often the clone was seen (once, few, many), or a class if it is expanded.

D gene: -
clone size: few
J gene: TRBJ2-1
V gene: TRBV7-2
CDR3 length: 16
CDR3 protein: CASSLTSQNQYNEQFF
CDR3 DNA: TGTGCCAGCAGCCTCACATCCCAAAACCAATACAATGAGCAGTTCTTC

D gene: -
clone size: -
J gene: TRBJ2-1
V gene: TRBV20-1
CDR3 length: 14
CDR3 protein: CSARQFLSYNEQFF
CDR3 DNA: TGCAGTGCTAGACAGTTTCTCTCCTACAATGAGCAGTTCTTC

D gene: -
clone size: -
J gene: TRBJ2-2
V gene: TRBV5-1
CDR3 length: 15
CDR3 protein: CVSSIQEVSTGELFF
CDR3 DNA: TGCGTCAGCAGCATCCAGGAAGTTTCCACCGGGGAGCTGTTTTTT

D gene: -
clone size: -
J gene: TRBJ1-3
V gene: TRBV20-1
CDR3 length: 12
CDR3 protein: CSASWGQNTIYF
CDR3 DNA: TGCAGTGCTAGTTGGGGGCAAAACACCATATATTTT

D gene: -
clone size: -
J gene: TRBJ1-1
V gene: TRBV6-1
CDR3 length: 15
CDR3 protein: CASRFVATRDTEAFF
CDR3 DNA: TGTGCCAGCAGATTTGTGGCCACAAGGGACACTGAAGCTTTCTTT

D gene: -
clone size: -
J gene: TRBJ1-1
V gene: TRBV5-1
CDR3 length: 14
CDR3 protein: CASSLGSAYTEAFF
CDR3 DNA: TGCGCCAGCAGCTTGGGCAGCGCGTACACTGAAGCTTTCTTT

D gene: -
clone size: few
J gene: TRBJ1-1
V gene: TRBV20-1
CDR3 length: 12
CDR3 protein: CSASAGVTEAFF
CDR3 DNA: TGCAGTGCTAGCGCCGGTGTGACTGAAGCTTTCTTT

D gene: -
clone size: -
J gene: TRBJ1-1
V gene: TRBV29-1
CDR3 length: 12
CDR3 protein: CSVVVGPTEAFF
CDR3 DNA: TGCAGCGTTGTGGTGGGCCCCACTGAAGCTTTCTTT

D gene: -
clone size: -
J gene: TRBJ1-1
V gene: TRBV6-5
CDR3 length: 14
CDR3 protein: CASSFEGGSTEAFF
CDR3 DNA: TGTGCCAGCAGTTTTGAGGGTGGGAGCACTGAAGCTTTCTTT

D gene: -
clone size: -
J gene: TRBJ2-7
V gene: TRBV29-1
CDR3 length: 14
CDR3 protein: CSVGWAGGFYEQYF
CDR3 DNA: TGCAGCGTTGGTTGGGCAGGGGGGTTCTACGAGCAGTACTTC

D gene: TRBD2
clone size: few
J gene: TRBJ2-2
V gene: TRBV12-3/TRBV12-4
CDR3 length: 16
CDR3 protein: CASRPGTSGSTGELFF
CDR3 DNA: TGTGCCAGCAGACCCGGGACTAGCGGGAGCACCGGGGAGCTGTTTTTT

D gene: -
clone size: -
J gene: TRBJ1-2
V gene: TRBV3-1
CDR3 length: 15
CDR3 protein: CASSQEVGRNYGNTF
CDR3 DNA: TGTGCCAGCAGCCAAGAGGTCGGCAGAAACTATGGCAACACCTTC

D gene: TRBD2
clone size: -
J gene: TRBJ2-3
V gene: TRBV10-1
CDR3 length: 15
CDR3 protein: CASSEGRGITDTQYF
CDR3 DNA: TGCGCCAGCAGTGAAGGGCGGGGGATCACAGATACGCAGTATTTT

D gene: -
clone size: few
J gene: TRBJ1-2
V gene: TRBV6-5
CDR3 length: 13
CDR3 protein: CASSYSMGDGYTF
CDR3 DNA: TGTGCCAGCAGTTACTCGATGGGGGATGGCTACACCTTC

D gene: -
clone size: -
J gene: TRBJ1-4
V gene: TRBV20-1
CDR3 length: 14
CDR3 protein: CSARGPGLSEKLFF
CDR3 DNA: TGCAGTGCTAGAGGCCCAGGGCTGAGTGAAAAACTGTTTTTT

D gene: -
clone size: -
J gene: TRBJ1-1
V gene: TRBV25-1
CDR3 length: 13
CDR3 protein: CASIGSPFTEAFF
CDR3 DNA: TGTGCCAGCATCGGGTCACCTTTCACTGAAGCTTTCTTT

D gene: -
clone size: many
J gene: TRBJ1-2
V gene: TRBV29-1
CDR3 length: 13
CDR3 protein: CSVGTKANYGYTF
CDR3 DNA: TGCAGCGTTGGGACGAAAGCTAACTATGGCTACACCTTC

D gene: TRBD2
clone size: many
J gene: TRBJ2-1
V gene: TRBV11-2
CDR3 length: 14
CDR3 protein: CATSRRESYNEQFF
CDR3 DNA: TGTGCCACTTCTCGGCGGGAGTCCTACAATGAGCAGTTCTTC

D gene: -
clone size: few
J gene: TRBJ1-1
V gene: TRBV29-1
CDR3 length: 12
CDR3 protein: CSSNRGPTEAFF
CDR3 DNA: TGCAGCTCCAATCGGGGTCCCACTGAAGCTTTCTTT

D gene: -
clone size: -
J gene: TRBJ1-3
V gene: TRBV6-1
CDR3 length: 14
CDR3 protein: CASDFGGAGNTIYF
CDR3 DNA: TGTGCCAGTGACTTTGGGGGAGCTGGAAACACCATATATTTT

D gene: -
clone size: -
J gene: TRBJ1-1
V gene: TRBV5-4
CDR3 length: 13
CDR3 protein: CASSFLMNTEAFF
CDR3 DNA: TGTGCCAGCAGCTTTCTTATGAACACTGAAGCTTTCTTT

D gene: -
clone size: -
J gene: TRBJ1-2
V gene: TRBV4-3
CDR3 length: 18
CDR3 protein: CASSQEWADRKSLDGYTF
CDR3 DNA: TGCGCCAGCAGCCAAGAATGGGCAGACCGTAAGTCCTTGGATGGCTACACCTTC

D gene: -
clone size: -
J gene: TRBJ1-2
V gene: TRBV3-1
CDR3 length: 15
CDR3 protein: CASSRESSFPYGYTF
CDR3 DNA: TGTGCCAGCAGCCGAGAGTCCTCCTTCCCCTATGGCTACACCTTC

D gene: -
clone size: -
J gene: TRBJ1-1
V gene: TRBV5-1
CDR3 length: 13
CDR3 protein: CASAPLRGTEAFF
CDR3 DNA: TGCGCCAGCGCCCCTTTACGGGGAACTGAAGCTTTCTTT

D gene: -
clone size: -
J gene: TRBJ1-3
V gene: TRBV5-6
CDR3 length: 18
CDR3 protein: CASSLTKRTAFSGNTIYF
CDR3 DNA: TGTGCCAGCAGCTTGACCAAGAGGACAGCCTTCTCTGGAAACACCATATATTTT

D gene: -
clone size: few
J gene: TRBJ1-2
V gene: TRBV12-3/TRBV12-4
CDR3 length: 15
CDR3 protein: CASSLTDTPNYGYTF
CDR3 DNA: TGTGCCAGCAGTCTTACGGATACGCCGAACTATGGCTACACCTTC

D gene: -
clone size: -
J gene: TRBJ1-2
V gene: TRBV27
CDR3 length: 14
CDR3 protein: CASTLTGASYGYTF
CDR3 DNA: TGTGCCAGCACCCTTACGGGGGCTAGCTATGGCTACACCTTC

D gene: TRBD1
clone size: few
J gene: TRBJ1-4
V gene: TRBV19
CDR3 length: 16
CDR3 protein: CASTTRGTGPNEKLFF
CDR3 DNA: TGTGCCAGTACCACCCGGGGGACAGGGCCTAATGAAAAACTGTTTTTT

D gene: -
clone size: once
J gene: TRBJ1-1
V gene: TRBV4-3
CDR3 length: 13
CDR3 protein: CASRRGQNTEAFF
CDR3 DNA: TGCGCCAGCAGAAGAGGACAGAACACTGAAGCTTTCTTT

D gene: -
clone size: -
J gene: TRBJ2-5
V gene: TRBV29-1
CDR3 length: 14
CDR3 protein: CSVVCRQGGETQYF
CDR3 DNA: TGCAGCGTTGTTTGTCGGCAGGGTGGTGAGACCCAGTACTTC

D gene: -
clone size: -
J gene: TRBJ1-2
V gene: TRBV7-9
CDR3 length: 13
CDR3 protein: CASSLSGAYGYTF
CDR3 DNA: TGTGCCAGCAGCTTGTCGGGAGCCTATGGCTACACCTTC

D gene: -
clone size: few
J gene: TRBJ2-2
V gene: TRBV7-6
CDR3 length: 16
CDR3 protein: CASSLSSAVGTGELFF
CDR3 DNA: TGTGCCAGCAGCTTATCCTCAGCGGTGGGCACCGGGGAGCTGTTTTTT

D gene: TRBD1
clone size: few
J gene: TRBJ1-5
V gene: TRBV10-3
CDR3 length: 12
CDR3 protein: CAISGTGQPQHF
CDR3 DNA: TGTGCCATCAGTGGGACAGGTCAGCCCCAGCATTTT

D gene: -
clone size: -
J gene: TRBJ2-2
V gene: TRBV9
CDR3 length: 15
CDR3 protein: CASSVRAANTGELFF
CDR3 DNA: TGTGCCAGCAGCGTAAGGGCAGCGAACACCGGGGAGCTGTTTTTT

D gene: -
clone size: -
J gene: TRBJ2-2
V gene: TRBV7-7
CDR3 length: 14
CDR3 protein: CASSLVGRTGELFF
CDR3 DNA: TGTGCTAGCAGCTTAGTAGGGCGTACCGGGGAGCTGTTTTTT

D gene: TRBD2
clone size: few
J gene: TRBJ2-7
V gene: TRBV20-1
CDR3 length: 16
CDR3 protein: CSARDPRASGSSEQYF
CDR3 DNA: TGCAGTGCTAGAGACCCTCGGGCTAGCGGGAGTAGTGAGCAGTACTTC

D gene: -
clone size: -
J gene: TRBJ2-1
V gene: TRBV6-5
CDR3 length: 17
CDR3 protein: CASSYAIPGLPYNEQFF
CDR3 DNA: TGTGCCAGCAGTTACGCGATTCCGGGACTCCCTTACAATGAGCAGTTCTTC